Below, 13 T cell receptor beta chains from the same sample are listed, as sequenced in a study of early T cells in non-severe SARS-CoV-2 infection. TCRdb reprocessed the 5' RACE reads via MiXCR and lists one record per CDR3 protein. Among 50,000 to 75,000 distinct CDR3 sequences listed, around 13% were seen once. The sample here was whole blood, taken at baseline. Receptor source: an adult who was a healthcare worker with PCR-confirmed SARS-CoV-2 infection or an uninfected control (not recorded which). The donor label of this sample is uncertain.

This chain connects TRBV29-1 to TRBJ2-3, with 8 bases fitting TRBD2. Unmatched junction bases numbered 11, after V lost 3 bases and J lost 3 bases. In germline, CDR1 is SQVTM, CDR2 ANQGSEA. CDR3 length: 16 amino acids. In nucleotides, the CDR3 is TGCAGCGTTGACGGGGGGGGCCCCGCGAGAACAGATACGCAGTATTTT. Protein sequence: CSVDGGGPARTDTQYF.

The rearrangement uses TRBV2 and TRBJ1-6; tentatively, D is TRBD1 (5 bases). The CDR3 covers 15 residues. Trimming removed 7 bases from V and 6 bases from J, with 16 bases in between. From germline, CDR1 is SNHLY and CDR2 FYNNEI. In DNA, the CDR3 is TGTGCCAGCACGAAGGGGTCAGGCGTTAATTCACCCCTCCACTTT. Its protein product is CASTKGSGVNSPLHF.

This clonotype was recorded a few times. This chain connects TRBV7-9 to TRBJ2-1, with 12 bases identical to TRBD2. CDR1 is SEHNR, CDR2 FQNEAQ, per germline (reference sequence). The CDR3 covers 17 residues. J was trimmed by 7 bases and V by 4 bases; bases with no gene match: 11. CDR3 DNA: TGTGCCAGCAGCTCCGATACCCTAGCGGGGGGGCGAAATGAGCAGTTCTTC. As protein: CASSSDTLAGGRNEQFF.

This chain joins TRBV19 and TRBJ1-4; D is perhaps TRBD1 (5 bases). Trimming stripped 4 bases from V and 4 bases from J, with 13 bases between. Per germline, CDR1 LNHDA and CDR2 SQIVND (reference sequence). The CDR3 runs to 15 residues. CDR3 DNA: TGTGCCAGTAGTAGGCAGGGCGGAGGTAATGAAAAACTGTTTTTT. As protein: CASSRQGGGNEKLFF.

The gene calls are TRBV11-1 and TRBJ1-1; D is ambiguous. The germline gives CDR1 SGHAT, CDR2 FQDESV (reference sequence). The CDR3 runs 14 residues. V was shortened by 3 bases and J by 7 bases, with 15 bases between the two germline ends. CDR3 bases: TGTGCCAGCAGCTTCTACAGTACGTCGAGTGAAGCTTTCTTT. It specifies CASSFYSTSSEAFF.

This clonotype was detected a few times. V is TRBV7-9 and J is TRBJ2-5; TRBD1 might be the D (5 bases). This CDR3 is built from 15 residues. V was cut by 1 base and J by 7 bases, with 16 bases left in between. Germline lookup yields CDR1 SEHNR and CDR2 FQNEAQ (reference sequence). The chain's CDR3 is CASSLVGPRQVTQYF. As DNA, the CDR3 is TGTGCCAGCAGCTTAGTGGGGCCGAGGCAGGTGACCCAGTACTTC.

The chain combines TRBV18 with TRBJ1-6; 7 bases match TRBD1. Per germline, CDR1 KGHSH and CDR2 LQKENI. The ends lost 3 bases at V and 13 bases at J; junction bases unmatched: 12. This CDR3 is 15 amino acids long. DNA for the CDR3: TGTGCCAGCTCACCGTCGGGACAGAGTTTATCGCCCCTCCACTTT. It yields the protein CASSPSGQSLSPLHF. Complete variable domain (other parts from reference TRBV18 and TRBJ1-6): NAGVMQNPRHLVRRRGQEARLRCSPMKGHSHVYWYRQLPEEGLKFMVYLQKENIIDESGMPKERFSAEFPKEGPSILRIQQVVRGDSAAYFCASSPSGQSLSPLHFGNGTRLTVT.

This clonotype was counted between two and nine times. The rearrangement joins TRBV6-2 or TRBV6-3 to TRBJ1-1; D unclear. The V end was cut by 6 bases, the J end by 4 bases, with 15 bases between. The length of the CDR3 is 14 residues. Germline lookup yields CDR1 MNHEY and CDR2 SVGEGT. In DNA form, the CDR3 reads TGTGCCAGCAGAAAAATGTCAGAGTCCACTGAAGCTTTCTTT. It codes for CASRKMSESTEAFF.

This chain uses TRBV11-2 with TRBJ2-5, with D unresolved. V gave up 4 bases and J gave up 1 base, with 10 bases separating them. The CDR3 is 14 residues long. Germline values: CDR1 SGHAT, CDR2 FQNNGV. The CDR3 is CASSSQYVQETQYF. As DNA, the CDR3 is TGTGCCAGCAGCTCCCAGTATGTCCAAGAGACCCAGTACTTC.

This clonotype was found a few times. The DNA of the CDR3 is TGTGCCAGCAGTCCTTTAGGTAGAGGGACTTATAATTCACCCCTCCACTTT. This translates into CASSPLGRGTYNSPLHF. The V gene is TRBV28, the J gene TRBJ1-6; D possibly corresponds to TRBD1 (5 bases). In germline, CDR1 is MDHEN, CDR2 SYDVKM. The CDR3 contains 17 residues. Deletions cut 5 bases from V and 4 bases from J, with 18 bases between.

The gene calls are TRBV11-3 and TRBJ2-3, with a weak D call TRBD2 (6 bases). The CDR3 runs 20 residues. Trimming cost V 5 bases and J 3 bases, with 30 bases left between them. Germline lookup yields CDR1 SGHNT and CDR2 YENEEA. The CDR3 sequence: CASSLGIYTGTHRETDTQYF. The CDR3, as DNA: TGTGCCAGCAGCCTAGGCATATACACCGGGACCCATCGGGAGACAGATACGCAGTATTTT.

V gene TRBV7-9 combines with J gene TRBJ1-1, with 8 bases lining up with TRBD1. The CDR3 consists of 11 residues. CDR1 and CDR2 (germline): SEHNR, FQNEAQ (reference sequence). CDR3 coding DNA: TGTGCAGGACAGGGATACACTGAAGCTTTCTTT. It codes for CAGQGYTEAFF.

The chain recombines TRBV2 with TRBJ1-1; the D gene is possibly TRBD1 (5 bases). CDR3 length equals 13 residues. Germline-derived CDR1 and CDR2 are SNHLY and FYNNEI. The ends were cut back, 7 bases at V and 4 bases at J, with 13 bases in the middle. CDR3 residues: CASIYTGGTEAFF. In DNA form, the CDR3 reads TGTGCCAGCATTTACACCGGGGGCACTGAAGCTTTCTTT.